This entry lists 19 T cell receptor beta chains sequenced from one sample in a study of shared clonotypes between healthy human individuals. Clones were sequenced by immunoSEQ multiplex PCR, and TCRdb holds only the in-frame ones, with some missing. The sample lists roughly 1,600,000 clones, approximately 98.5% occurring once. Sequences were obtained from naive CD4+ T cells sorted from blood. The subset: CD45RA+ positively selected. These receptors originate from a man aged 25 to 45 in good health.

V and J are TRBV7-3 and TRBJ2-1, with TRBD2 matching 10 bases. CDR1 and CDR2 (germline): SGHTA, FQGTGA. V gave up 2 bases and J gave up 6 bases; unmatched junction bases: 4. The CDR3 is 15 amino acids. The CDR3 DNA reads TGTGCCAGCAGCTTAGAGGGACTAGCGACCAATGAGCAGTTCTTC. The encoded protein is CASSLEGLATNEQFF. Supplemented by reference TRBV7-3 and TRBJ2-1, the full variable domain reads GAGVSQTPSNKVTEKGKYVELRCDPISGHTALYWYRQSLGQGPEFLIYFQGTGAADDSGLPNDRFFAVRPEGSVSTLKIQRTERGDSAVYLCASSLEGLATNEQFFGPGTRLTVL.

V and J are TRBV14 and TRBJ2-7; D gene ambiguous. Germline V CDR1 and CDR2: SGHDN, FVKESK. CDR3 length: 11 residues. Trimming removed 1 base from V and 9 bases from J, with 7 bases in between. The CDR3 is CASSQGAWQYF. Here the CDR3 DNA reads TGTGCCAGCAGCCAAGGCGCTTGGCAGTACTTC. The whole variable domain, filled in from reference TRBV14 and TRBJ2-7, reads EAGVTQFPSHSVIEKGQTVTLRCDPISGHDNLYWYRRVMGKEIKFLLHFVKESKQDESGMPNNRFLAERTGGTYSTLKVQPAELEDSGVYFCASSQGAWQYFGPGTRLTVT.

The chain employs TRBV9 and TRBJ2-2; D remains ambiguous. The germline V gene encodes CDR1 SGDLS and CDR2 YYNGEE. The CDR3 contains 15 residues. Trimming removed 0 bases at V and 0 bases at J, with 6 bases between. CDR3 in DNA: TGTGCCAGCAGCGTAGCGAGCACGAACACCGGGGAGCTGTTTTTT. Its translation: CASSVASTNTGELFF.

Details on this clone: Additional DNA sequences in this sample encode the identical CDR3. V is TRBV2 and J is TRBJ2-1; tentatively, D is TRBD2 (6 bases). Trimming took 7 bases from V and 0 from J, leaving 10 bases between them. Germline V gives CDR1 SNHLY, CDR2 FYNNEI. This CDR3 is 14 amino acids long. Here the CDR3 reads CASNLASSYNEQFF. The CDR3 DNA is TGTGCCAGCAACCTAGCGAGCTCCTACAATGAGCAGTTCTTC.

V is TRBV9 and J is TRBJ2-3, with D tentatively TRBD2 (6 bases). The CDR3 contains 16 residues. Germline V gene lookup returns CDR1 SGDLS and CDR2 YYNGEE. Trimming stripped 0 bases from V and 3 bases from J, with 14 bases between. CDR3 DNA sequence: TGTGCCAGCAGCGTAGATTTTGGAGGGTTTACAGATACGCAGTATTTT. It translates to CASSVDFGGFTDTQYF.

V usage is TRBV18 and J usage is TRBJ1-1; tentative D call: TRBD1 (5 bases). The CDR3 runs 16 residues. V was pared by 0 bases and J by 0 bases, with 11 bases between. Germline CDR1 and CDR2: KGHSH and LQKENI. Here the CDR3 reads CASSPPGRGLNTEAFF. CDR3 DNA: TGTGCCAGCTCACCACCGGGTAGGGGCTTGAACACTGAAGCTTTCTTT. The whole variable domain, remainder taken from reference TRBV18 and TRBJ1-1, is NAGVMQNPRHLVRRRGQEARLRCSPMKGHSHVYWYRQLPEEGLKFMVYLQKENIIDESGMPKERFSAEFPKEGPSILRIQQVVRGDSAAYFCASSPPGRGLNTEAFFGQGTRLTVV.

The chain combines TRBV28 with TRBJ1-5; tentative D call: TRBD1 (6 bases). Trimming removed 3 bases from V and 2 bases from J, with 14 bases in between. The CDR3 has 16 residues. Germline CDR1 and CDR2: MDHEN and SYDVKM. CDR3 DNA: TGTGCCAGCAGTTTCGATTGGTCAGGGGGCAATCAGCCCCAGCATTTT. Translating it yields CASSFDWSGGNQPQHF. Full variable domain (missing parts from reference TRBV28 and TRBJ1-5): DVKVTQSSRYLVKRTGEKVFLECVQDMDHENMFWYRQDPGLGLRLIYFSYDVKMKEKGDIPEGYSVSREKKERFSLILESASTNQTSMYLCASSFDWSGGNQPQHFGDGTRLSIL.

The genes are TRBV25-1 and TRBJ2-2, with D unclear. Germline CDR1 reads MGHDK; CDR2 reads SYGVNS. The V and J ends lost 1 base and 6 bases respectively, with 9 bases between them. The CDR3 extends over 14 amino acids. CDR3 in amino acids: CASSELVGPGELFF. The DNA of the CDR3 is TGTGCCAGCAGTGAATTGGTAGGCCCCGGGGAGCTGTTTTTT.

The chain couples TRBV7-8 to TRBJ2-7, with D perhaps matching TRBD2 (7 bases). V was cut by 1 base and J by 3 bases, with 16 bases left in between. The CDR3 sequence is 16 residues long. CDR1 and CDR2 (germline): SGHVS, FQNEAQ. This CDR3 reads CASSLGGPGTNYEQYF. The CDR3 DNA follows: TGTGCCAGCAGCTTAGGGGGGCCGGGGACTAACTACGAGCAGTACTTC.

This chain joins TRBV2 and TRBJ2-3; D ambiguous. CDR1 is SNHLY, CDR2 FYNNEI, per germline. The CDR3 consists of 14 residues. V was trimmed by 2 bases and J by 2 bases, leaving 8 bases between them. In nucleotides, the CDR3 is TGTGCCAGCAGTGAAAACAGAGACACAGATACGCAGTATTTT. It codes for CASSENRDTDTQYF.

The J gene is TRBJ2-5, the V gene TRBV18; perhaps TRBD1 as D (5 bases). The germline CDR1 and CDR2 sequences are KGHSH and LQKENI. The length of the CDR3 is 17 residues. The V end lost 0 bases, the J end lost 4 bases, and 18 bases lay between the germline ends. The CDR3 sequence: CASSPPGLADSRETQYF. In DNA form, the CDR3 reads TGTGCCAGCTCACCACCGGGTTTGGCCGACAGCCGAGAGACCCAGTACTTC.

The gene calls are TRBV9 and TRBJ2-3; TRBD2 matches 8 bases. Germline CDR1 reads SGDLS; CDR2 reads YYNGEE. The CDR3 has 16 amino acids. After removal of 0 bases from V and 4 bases from J, the junction contained 7 bases not matched to a gene. CDR3 sequence (DNA): TGTGCCAGCAGCGTAGAAAGCGGGAGCAAGGCAGATACGCAGTATTTT. Translation gives CASSVESGSKADTQYF.

Comments on this clone: This same CDR3 is encoded by further DNA sequences in the sample. The rearrangement links TRBV4-1 to TRBJ2-5; tentatively, D is TRBD2 (6 bases). V dropped 0 bases and J dropped 5 bases, with 10 bases sitting between them. The CDR3 length is 14 residues. Per germline, CDR1 MGHRA and CDR2 YSYEKL. The CDR3: CASSQDGGRETQYF. The CDR3, as DNA: TGCGCCAGCAGCCAAGATGGAGGGCGCGAGACCCAGTACTTC.

The V gene is TRBV9, the J gene TRBJ2-1; 9 bases fit TRBD2. Trimming removed 3 bases from V and 4 bases from J; junction bases left unmatched: 11. The CDR3 extends over 17 amino acids. Germline-derived CDR1 and CDR2 are SGDLS and YYNGEE. The DNA of the CDR3 is TGTGCCAGCAGCGCTACAGTTAGCGGGAGTTCTTACAATGAGCAGTTCTTC. Encoded protein: CASSATVSGSSYNEQFF. The full variable domain, completed using reference TRBV9 and TRBJ2-1, is DSGVTQTPKHLITATGQRVTLRCSPRSGDLSVYWYQQSLDQGLQFLIQYYNGEERAKGNILERFSAQQFPDLHSELNLSSLELGDSALYFCASSATVSGSSYNEQFFGPGTRLTVL.

V is TRBV18 and J is TRBJ1-5, with 10 bases lining up with TRBD1. CDR3 length: 15 residues. Germline V gives CDR1 KGHSH, CDR2 LQKENI. Trimming at V came to 4 bases and at J to 5 bases, leaving 5 bases not matched to a gene. In DNA form, the CDR3 reads TGTGCCAGCTCACAGCGACAGGGGGCGGATCAGCCCCAGCATTTT. It codes for CASSQRQGADQPQHF.

This clone has just one count. This chain connects TRBV7-6 to TRBJ2-4; possibly TRBD1 for D (6 bases). V was cut by 0 bases and J by 0 bases, with 15 bases left in between. The V gene's germline CDR1 is SGHVS and CDR2 FNYEAQ. The CDR3 is 18 amino acids. CDR3 region: CASSLAHQGRLAKNIQYF. CDR3 sequence (DNA): TGTGCCAGCAGCTTAGCGCATCAGGGGCGGCTAGCCAAAAACATTCAGTACTTC.

The chain couples TRBV9 to TRBJ2-5; D is possibly TRBD2 (6 bases). Per the germline V gene, CDR1 is SGDLS and CDR2 is YYNGEE. This CDR3 region has 15 residues. The V and J ends lost 1 base and 2 bases respectively, with 12 bases between them. CDR3 residues: CASSVHSGVQETQYF. CDR3 nucleotide sequence: TGTGCCAGCAGCGTACATTCGGGGGTTCAAGAGACCCAGTACTTC.

The genes are TRBV10-3 and TRBJ2-3; 13 bases are shared with TRBD2. The germline gives CDR1 ENHRY, CDR2 SYGVKD. The ends lost 1 base at V and 10 bases at J; junction bases unmatched: 11. The length of the CDR3 is 17 residues. The CDR3 nucleotides are TGTGCCATCAGTGAGTTAGGACTAGCGGGAGAAGGCGCTGCGCAGTATTTT. It translates to CAISELGLAGEGAAQYF.

The chain couples TRBV20-1 to TRBJ2-7; D call uncertain. Trimming removed 0 bases from V and 6 bases from J, with 6 bases in between. The germline CDR1 and CDR2 sequences are DFQATT and SNEGSKA (reference sequence). The CDR3 extends over 11 amino acids. The CDR3 loop is CSARDGLEQYF. CDR3 in DNA: TGCAGTGCTAGAGATGGCCTCGAGCAGTACTTC.